The clone carrying this TCR beta chain was counted many times. Its target is unknown. V dropped 0 bases and J dropped 4; count of bases not matched to a gene: 11. Germline loops: CDR1 DFQATT, CDR2 SNEGSKA (reference sequence). The CDR3 runs to 17 residues. This entry comes from a study of neurological immune-mediated disorders. General study results and limits: Phylogenetic grouping assigned the repertoires of 18 of 34 multiple sclerosis patients to one related-CDR3 cluster, which constitutes a possible signature.

TCRdb reprocessed the 5' RACE reads via MiXCR and lists one record per CDR3 protein. The sample lists fewer than 75,000 distinct CDR3 sequences, roughly 4.8% occurring once. The sequenced sample was PBMCs. The V and J genes are TRBV20-1 and TRBJ1-3; 8 nucleotides match TRBD1. The receptor was isolated from a man aged 30 to 39 with multiple sclerosis. CDR3 amino acids: CSARDLIGGTGGNTIYF. The CDR3 nucleotides read TGCAGTGCTAGAGATTTAATCGGCGGGACAGGAGGAAACACCATATATTTT.